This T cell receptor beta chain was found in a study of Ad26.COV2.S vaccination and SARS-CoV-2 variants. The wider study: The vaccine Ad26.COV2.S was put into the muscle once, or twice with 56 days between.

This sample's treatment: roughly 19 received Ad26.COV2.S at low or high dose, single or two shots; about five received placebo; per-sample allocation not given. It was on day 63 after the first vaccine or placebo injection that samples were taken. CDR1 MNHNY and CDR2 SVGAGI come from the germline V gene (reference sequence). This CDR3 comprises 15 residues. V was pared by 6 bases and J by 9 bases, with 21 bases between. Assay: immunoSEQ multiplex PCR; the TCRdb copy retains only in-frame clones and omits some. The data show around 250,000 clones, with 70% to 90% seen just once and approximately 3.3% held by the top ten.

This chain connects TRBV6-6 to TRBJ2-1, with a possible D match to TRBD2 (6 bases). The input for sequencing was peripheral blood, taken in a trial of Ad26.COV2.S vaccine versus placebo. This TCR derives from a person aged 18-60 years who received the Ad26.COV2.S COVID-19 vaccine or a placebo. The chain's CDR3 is CASSHSGERIIEQFF. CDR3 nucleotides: TGTGCCAGCAGCCACTCGGGGGAACGGATAATTGAGCAGTTCTTC.